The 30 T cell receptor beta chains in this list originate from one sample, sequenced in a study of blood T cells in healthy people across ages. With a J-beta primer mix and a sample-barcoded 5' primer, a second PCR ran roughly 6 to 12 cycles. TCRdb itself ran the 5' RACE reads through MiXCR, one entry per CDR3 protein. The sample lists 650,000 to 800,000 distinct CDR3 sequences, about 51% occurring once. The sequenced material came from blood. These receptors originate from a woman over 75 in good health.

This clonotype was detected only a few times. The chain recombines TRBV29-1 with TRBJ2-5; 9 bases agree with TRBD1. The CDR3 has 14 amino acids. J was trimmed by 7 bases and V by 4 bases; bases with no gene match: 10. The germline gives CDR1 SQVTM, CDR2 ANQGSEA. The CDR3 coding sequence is TGCAGCGTTGGTCCGGGACAGGGAGGAGGGACCCAGTACTTC. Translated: CSVGPGQGGGTQYF.

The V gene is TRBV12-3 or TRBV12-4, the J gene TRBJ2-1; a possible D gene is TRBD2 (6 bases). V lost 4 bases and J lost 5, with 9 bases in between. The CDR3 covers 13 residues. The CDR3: CASSWRDNNEQFF. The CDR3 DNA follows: TGTGCCAGCAGTTGGCGGGATAACAATGAGCAGTTCTTC.

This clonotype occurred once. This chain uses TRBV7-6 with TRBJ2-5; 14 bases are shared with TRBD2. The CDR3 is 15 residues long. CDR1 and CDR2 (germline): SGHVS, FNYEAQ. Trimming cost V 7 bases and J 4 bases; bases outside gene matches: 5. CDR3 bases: TGTGCCAGCAAGGGACTAGCGGGAGTTGGAGAGACCCAGTACTTC. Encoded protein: CASKGLAGVGETQYF.

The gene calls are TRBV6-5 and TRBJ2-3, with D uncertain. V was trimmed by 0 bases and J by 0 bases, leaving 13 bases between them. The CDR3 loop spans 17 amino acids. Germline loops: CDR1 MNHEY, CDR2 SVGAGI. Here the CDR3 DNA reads TGTGCCAGCAGTTACTCCCGGCGCCGAGACAGCACAGATACGCAGTATTTT. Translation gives CASSYSRRRDSTDTQYF.

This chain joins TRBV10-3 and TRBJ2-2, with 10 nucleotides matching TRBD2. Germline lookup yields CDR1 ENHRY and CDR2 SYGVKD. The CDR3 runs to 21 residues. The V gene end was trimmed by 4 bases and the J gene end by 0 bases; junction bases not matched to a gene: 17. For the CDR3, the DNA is TGTGCCATCAGTGTGGCTCTCCTAGCGGGGGCCGTGCGATCGAACACCGGGGAGCTGTTTTTT. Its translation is CAISVALLAGAVRSNTGELFF.

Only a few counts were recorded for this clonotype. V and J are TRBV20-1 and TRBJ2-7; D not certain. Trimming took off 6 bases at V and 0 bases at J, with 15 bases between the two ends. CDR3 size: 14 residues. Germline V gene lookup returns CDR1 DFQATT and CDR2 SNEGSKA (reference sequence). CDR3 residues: CSAETPDLSYEQYF. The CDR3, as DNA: TGCAGTGCCGAAACCCCAGATCTCTCCTACGAGCAGTACTTC.

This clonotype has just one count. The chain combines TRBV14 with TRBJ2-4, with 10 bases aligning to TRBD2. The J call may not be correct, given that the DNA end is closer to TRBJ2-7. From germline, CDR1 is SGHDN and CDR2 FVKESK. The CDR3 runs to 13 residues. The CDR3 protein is CASGTSGAYEQYF. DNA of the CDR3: TGTGCCAGCGGAACTAGCGGGGCCTACGAGCAGTACTTC.

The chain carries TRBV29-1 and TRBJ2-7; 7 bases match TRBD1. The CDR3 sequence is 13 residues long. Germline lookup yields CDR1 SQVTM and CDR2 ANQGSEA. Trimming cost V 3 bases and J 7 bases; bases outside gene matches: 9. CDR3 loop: CSVDGTAREEQYF. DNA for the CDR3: TGCAGCGTTGACGGGACAGCGAGGGAGGAGCAGTACTTC.

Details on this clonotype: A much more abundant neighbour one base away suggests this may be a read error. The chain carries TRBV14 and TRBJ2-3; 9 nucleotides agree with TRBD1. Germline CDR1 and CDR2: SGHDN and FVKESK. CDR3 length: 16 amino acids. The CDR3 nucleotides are TGTGCCAGCAGCCAACTACAGGGGGCTCGCACAAATACGCAGTATTTT. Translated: CASSQLQGARTNTQYF.

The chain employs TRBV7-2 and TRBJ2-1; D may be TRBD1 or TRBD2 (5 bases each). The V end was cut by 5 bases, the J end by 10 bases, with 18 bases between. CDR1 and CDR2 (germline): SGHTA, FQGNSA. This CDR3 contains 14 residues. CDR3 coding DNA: TGTGCCAGCAGCCCCCGGGACCCAACCTACGAGCAGTTCTTC. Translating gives CASSPRDPTYEQFF.

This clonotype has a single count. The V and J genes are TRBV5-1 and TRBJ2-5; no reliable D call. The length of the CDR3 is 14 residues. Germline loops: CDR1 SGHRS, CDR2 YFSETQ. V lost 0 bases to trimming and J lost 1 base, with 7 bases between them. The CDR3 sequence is CASSLAPFQETQYF. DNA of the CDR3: TGCGCCAGCAGCTTGGCACCCTTCCAAGAGACCCAGTACTTC.

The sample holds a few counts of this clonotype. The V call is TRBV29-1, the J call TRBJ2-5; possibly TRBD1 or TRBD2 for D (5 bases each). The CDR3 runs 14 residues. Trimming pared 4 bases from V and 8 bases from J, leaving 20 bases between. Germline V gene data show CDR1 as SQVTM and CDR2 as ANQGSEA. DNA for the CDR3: TGCAGCGTTGTAGGGGCCGCAGCACTAGGAACCCAGTACTTC. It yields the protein CSVVGAAALGTQYF. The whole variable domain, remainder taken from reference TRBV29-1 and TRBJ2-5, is SAVISQKPSRDICQRGTSLTIQCQVDSQVTMMFWYRQQPGQSLTLIATANQGSEATYESGFVIDKFPISRPNLTFSTLTVSNMSPEDSSIYLCSVVGAAALGTQYFGPGTRLLVL.

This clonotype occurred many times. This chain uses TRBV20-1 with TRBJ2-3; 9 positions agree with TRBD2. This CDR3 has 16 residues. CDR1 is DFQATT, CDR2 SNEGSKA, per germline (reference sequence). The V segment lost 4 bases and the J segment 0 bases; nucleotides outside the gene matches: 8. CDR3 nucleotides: TGCAGTGCTATCACTCCGGGACTAGCTAGCACAGATACGCAGTATTTT. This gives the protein CSAITPGLASTDTQYF.

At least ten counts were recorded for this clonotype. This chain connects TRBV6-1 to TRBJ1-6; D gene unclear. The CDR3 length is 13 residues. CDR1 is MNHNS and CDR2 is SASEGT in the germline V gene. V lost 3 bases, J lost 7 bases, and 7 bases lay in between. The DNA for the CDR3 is TGTGCCAGCAGTGATAACGGAAATTCACCCCTCCACTTT. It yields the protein CASSDNGNSPLHF.

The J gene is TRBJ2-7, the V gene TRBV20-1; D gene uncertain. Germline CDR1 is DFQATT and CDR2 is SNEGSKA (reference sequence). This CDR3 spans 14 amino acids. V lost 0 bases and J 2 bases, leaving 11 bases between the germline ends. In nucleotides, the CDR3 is TGCAGTGCTAGAGATCTTCCCGAGACCTACGAGCAGTACTTC. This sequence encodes CSARDLPETYEQYF.

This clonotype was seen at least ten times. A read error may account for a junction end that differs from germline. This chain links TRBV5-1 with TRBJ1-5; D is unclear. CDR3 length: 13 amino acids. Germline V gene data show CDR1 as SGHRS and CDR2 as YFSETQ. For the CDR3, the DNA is TGTGCCAGCAGCTTAGAAGGCGGTCAGCCCCAGCATTTT. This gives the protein CASSLEGGQPQHF.

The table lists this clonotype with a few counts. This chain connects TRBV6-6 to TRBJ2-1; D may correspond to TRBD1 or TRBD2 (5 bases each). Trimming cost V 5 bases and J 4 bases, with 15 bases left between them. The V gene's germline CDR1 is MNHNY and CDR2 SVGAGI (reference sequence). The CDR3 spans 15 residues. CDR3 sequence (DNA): TGTGCCAGCAGTGGGGACGGAGGCCGTTACAATGAGCAGTTCTTC. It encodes CASSGDGGRYNEQFF.

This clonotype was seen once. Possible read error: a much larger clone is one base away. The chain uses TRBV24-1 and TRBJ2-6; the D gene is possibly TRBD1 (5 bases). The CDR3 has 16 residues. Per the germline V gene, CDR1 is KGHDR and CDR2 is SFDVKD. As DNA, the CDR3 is TGTGCCACCAGTGATGATTCCCCGTCTGGGGCCAACGCCCTGACTTTC. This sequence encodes CATSDDSPSGANALTF.

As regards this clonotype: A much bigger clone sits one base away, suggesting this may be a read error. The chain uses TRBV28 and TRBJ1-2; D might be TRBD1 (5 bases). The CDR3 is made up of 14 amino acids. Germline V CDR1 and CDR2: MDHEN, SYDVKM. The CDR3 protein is CASSPGHPSYGHTF. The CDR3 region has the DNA TGTGCCAGCAGCCCTGGACACCCTTCCTATGGCCACACCTTC.

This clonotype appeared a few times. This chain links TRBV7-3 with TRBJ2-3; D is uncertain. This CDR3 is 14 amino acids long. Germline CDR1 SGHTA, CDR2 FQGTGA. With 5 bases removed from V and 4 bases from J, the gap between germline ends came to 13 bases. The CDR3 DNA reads TGTGCCAGCAGCCCTCGAGATTCGGCAGATACGCAGTATTTT. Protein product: CASSPRDSADTQYF. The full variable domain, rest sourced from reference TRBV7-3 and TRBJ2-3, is GAGVSQTPSNKVTEKGKYVELRCDPISGHTALYWYRQSLGQGPEFLIYFQGTGAADDSGLPNDRFFAVRPEGSVSTLKIQRTERGDSAVYLCASSPRDSADTQYFGPGTRLTVL.

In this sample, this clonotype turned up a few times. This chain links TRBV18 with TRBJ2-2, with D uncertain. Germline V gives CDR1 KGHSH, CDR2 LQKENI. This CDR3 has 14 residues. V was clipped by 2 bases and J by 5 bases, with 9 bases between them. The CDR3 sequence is CASSPREGTGELFF. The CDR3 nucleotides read TGTGCCAGCTCACCAAGAGAAGGGACCGGGGAGCTGTTTTTT. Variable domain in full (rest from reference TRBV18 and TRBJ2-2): NAGVMQNPRHLVRRRGQEARLRCSPMKGHSHVYWYRQLPEEGLKFMVYLQKENIIDESGMPKERFSAEFPKEGPSILRIQQVVRGDSAAYFCASSPREGTGELFFGEGSRLTVL.

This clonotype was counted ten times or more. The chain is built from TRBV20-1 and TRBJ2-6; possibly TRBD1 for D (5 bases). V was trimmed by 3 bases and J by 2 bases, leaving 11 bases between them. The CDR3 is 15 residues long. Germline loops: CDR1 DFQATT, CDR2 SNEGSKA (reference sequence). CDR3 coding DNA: TGCAGTGCTAGGCCCGACAGCGCTGGGGCCAACGTCCTGACTTTC. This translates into CSARPDSAGANVLTF.

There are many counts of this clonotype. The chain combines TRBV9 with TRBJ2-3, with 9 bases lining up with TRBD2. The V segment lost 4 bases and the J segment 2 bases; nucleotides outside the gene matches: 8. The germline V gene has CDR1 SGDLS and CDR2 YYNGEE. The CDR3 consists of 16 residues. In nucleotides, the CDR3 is TGTGCCAGCAGCAAGGAGAGCGGGAGGAACACAGATACGCAGTATTTT. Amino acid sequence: CASSKESGRNTDTQYF.

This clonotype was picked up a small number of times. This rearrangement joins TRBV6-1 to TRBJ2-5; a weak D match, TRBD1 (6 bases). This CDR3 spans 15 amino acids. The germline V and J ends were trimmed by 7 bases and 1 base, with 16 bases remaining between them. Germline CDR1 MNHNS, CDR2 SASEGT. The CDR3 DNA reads TGTGCCAGCAAAGGGGGACACTCTTCCCAAGAGACCCAGTACTTC. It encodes CASKGGHSSQETQYF.

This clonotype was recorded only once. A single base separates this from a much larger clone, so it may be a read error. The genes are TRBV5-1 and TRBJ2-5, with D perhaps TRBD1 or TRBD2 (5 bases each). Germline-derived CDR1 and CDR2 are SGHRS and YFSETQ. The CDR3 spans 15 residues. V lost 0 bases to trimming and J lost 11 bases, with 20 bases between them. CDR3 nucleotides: TGCGCCAGCAGCTTGGTGGCAGTGAGGGGCAATGAGCAGTACTTC. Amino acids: CASSLVAVRGNEQYF.

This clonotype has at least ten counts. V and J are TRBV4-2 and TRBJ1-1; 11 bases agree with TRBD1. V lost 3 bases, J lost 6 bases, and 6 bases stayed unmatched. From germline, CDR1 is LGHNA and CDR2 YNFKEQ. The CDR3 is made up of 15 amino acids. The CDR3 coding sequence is TGTGCCAGCAGCCACCCGGGACAGGGGGGGGCTGAAGCTTTCTTT. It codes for CASSHPGQGGAEAFF.

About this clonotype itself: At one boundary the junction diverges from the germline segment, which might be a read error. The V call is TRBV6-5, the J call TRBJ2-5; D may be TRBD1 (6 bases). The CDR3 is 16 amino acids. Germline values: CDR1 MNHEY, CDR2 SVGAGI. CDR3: CASRYSMDRGQETQYF. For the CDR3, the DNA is TGTGCCAGCAGGTACTCGATGGATAGGGGGCAAGAGACCCAGTACTTC.

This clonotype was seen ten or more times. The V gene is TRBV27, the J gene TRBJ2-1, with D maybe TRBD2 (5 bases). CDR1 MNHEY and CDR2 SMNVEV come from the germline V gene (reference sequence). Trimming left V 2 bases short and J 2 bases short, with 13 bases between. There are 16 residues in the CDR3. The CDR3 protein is CASSLRSRRPYNEQFF. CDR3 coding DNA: TGTGCCAGCAGTTTACGATCGAGGAGGCCCTACAATGAGCAGTTCTTC.

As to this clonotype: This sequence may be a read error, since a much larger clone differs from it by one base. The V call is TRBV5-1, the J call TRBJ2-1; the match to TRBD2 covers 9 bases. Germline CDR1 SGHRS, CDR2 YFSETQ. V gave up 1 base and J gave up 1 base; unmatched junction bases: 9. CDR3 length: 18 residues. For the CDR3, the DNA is TGCGCCAGCAGCTTGTGCGGTCCGGGACTAGCATCCTACAATGAGCAGTTCTTC. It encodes CASSLCGPGLASYNEQFF.

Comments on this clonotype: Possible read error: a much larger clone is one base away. DNA of the CDR3: TGTGCCAACAGTTTTGGGATTTGGAATGAGCAGTTCTTC. Translation: CANSFGIWNEQFF. The rearrangement links TRBV28 to TRBJ2-1; no clear D gene. This CDR3 has 13 amino acids. CDR1 and CDR2 from the germline V gene are MDHEN and SYDVKM.